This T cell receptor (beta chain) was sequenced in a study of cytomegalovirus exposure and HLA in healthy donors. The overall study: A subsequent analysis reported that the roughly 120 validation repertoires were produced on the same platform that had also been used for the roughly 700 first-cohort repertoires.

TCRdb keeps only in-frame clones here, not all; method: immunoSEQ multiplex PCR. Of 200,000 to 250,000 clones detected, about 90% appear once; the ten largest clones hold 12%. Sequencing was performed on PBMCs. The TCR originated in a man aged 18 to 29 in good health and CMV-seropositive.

CDR3 nucleotide sequence: TGTGCCTGGAGTGTACCCCGGGATAGCGGGAGGGGCGAGCAGTACTTC. Its protein is CAWSVPRDSGRGEQYF. This chain uses TRBV30 with TRBJ2-7; TRBD2 agrees at 11 bases. CDR3 size: 16 residues. V shed 0 bases and J 6 bases; nucleotides not matched to a gene: 10. Per the germline V gene, CDR1 is GTSNPN and CDR2 is SVGIG (reference sequence).